The sequence of this T cell receptor (beta chain) was determined in a study of graft-versus-host responses after intestinal transplantation. Study information: Each transplant was multivisceral, liver-intestinal, or isolated intestinal. Recipients across the board were started on anti-thymocyte globulin induction, then kept on tacrolimus and steroids for about 3 years. Findings and limits, study-wide: Declining HvG levels early post-transplant were linked to peak circulating GvH clone levels.

Here immunoSEQ multiplex PCR was the method, and the copy in TCRdb shows in-frame clones only, minus some. The sample shows about 120,000 clones, more than 85% of them seen only once. In the case of this clone: Its antigen is unidentified.

V gave up 5 bases and J gave up 0 bases, with 10 bases separating them. The CDR3 runs 14 residues. CDR1 is MNHNS and CDR2 is SASEGT in the germline V gene. The TCR comes from a human donor who was the organ donor for an intestinal transplant. The chain carries TRBV6-1 and TRBJ1-2, with D unresolved. The starting material was unstimulated CD8+ T cells sorted from spleen or lymph node cells, obtained before transplant. The CDR3 nucleotides read TGTGCCAGCAGTCTAGGACTAGCTAACTATGGCTACACCTTC. This codes for CASSLGLANYGYTF.